This T cell receptor (beta chain) comes out of a study of cytomegalovirus exposure and HLA in healthy donors. PCR involved 60 Vbeta and 13 Jbeta primers. The data were produced by immunoSEQ multiplex PCR, yet TCRdb's version contains in-frame clones alone and is incomplete. The sample carries about 170,000 clones, approximately 83% recorded once. Unmatched junction bases numbered 9, after V lost 1 base and J lost 5 bases. Germline CDR1 reads SGHTA; CDR2 reads FQGNSA. This CDR3 has 19 amino acids. This clone was counted once. This clonotype was sampled from a boy between 2 and 10 years old in good health and CMV-seronegative. The chain has TRBV7-2 and TRBJ2-3; TRBD2 agrees at 16 bases. Sequencing was performed on PBMCs. CDR3 nucleotide sequence: TGTGCCAGCAGCTTAGTCGTAGCGGGACTAGCGGGAGGGGTAGATACGCAGTATTTT. Its translation: CASSLVVAGLAGGVDTQYF.